This paragraph covers one T cell receptor beta chain sequence. The antigen remains undetermined. A much larger clone sits a single nucleotide away, making a read error possible. CDR1 and CDR2 (germline): DFQATT, SNEGSKA (reference sequence). With 3 bases removed from V and 4 bases from J, the gap between germline ends came to 9 bases. CDR3 length: 12 amino acids. These data come from a study of liver allograft versus peripheral blood T cells. Study information: Hepatic allograft T cell receptor repertoires were evaluated relative to those present in recipients' peripheral blood. Broader study findings: Reported data describe T cell receptor repertoires within liver allografts as differing from those in peripheral blood.

TCRdb reprocessed the reads via MiXCR and lists one record per CDR3 protein. The top ten clones hold around 4.5% of a sample with fewer than 8,500 distinct CDR3 sequences, approximately 17% of them seen once. This receptor was taken from a human patient who had a liver transplant. Some T cells may be supplied by the graft donor. The V gene is TRBV20-1, the J gene TRBJ1-2; D is ambiguous. The CDR3 DNA sequence: TGCAGTGCTAGCGAGGGTGCCTATGGCTACACCTTC. It is translated as CSASEGAYGYTF.